This T cell receptor beta chain was documented in a study of ipilimumab plus nivolumab after autologous stem cell transplantation. Sequencing used immunoSEQ multiplex PCR; TCRdb keeps in-frame clones, though not all of them. The data contain about 17,000 clones, 80% of them seen just once; the ten biggest clones take up roughly 10%. The CDR3 is 15 residues long. The V end lost 0 bases, the J end lost 1 base, and 9 bases lay between the germline ends. Germline V lookup: CDR1 MNHEY, CDR2 SVGAGI. Dosing: nivolumab 3 mg/kg IV, weeks 1, 4, 7, 10, then every two weeks to week 26. This receptor was taken from a male donor with diffuse large B-cell lymphoma. The J gene is TRBJ1-1, the V gene TRBV6-5; the D is unclear. The sequencing used PBMCs, collected in a trial of ipilimumab plus nivolumab as post-transplant consolidation. The CDR3 here is CASSYSANRNTEAFF. The CDR3 DNA reads as TGTGCCAGCAGTTACTCGGCAAATCGGAACACTGAAGCTTTCTTT.